This T cell receptor beta chain was found in a study of response to subunit inactivated influenza vaccine. The study's findings and limits: Authors suggested seasonal influenza vaccinations each recruit few new T cells.

MiXCR, run by TCRdb on the RT-PCR reads, gives a single entry per CDR3 protein. The sample includes more than 600,000 distinct CDR3 sequences, less than 20% of them seen just once. There are 15 residues in the CDR3. Germline V gene lookup returns CDR1 SGHTA and CDR2 FQGNSA. Trimming took 1 base from V and 1 from J, leaving 9 bases between them. This clonotype was detected ten times or more. Its antigen remains unidentified. This TCR derives from a man between 45 and 60 years old who received an inactivated influenza vaccine. The starting material was PBMCs from blood, obtained less than 6 days after vaccination. The V gene is TRBV7-2, the J gene TRBJ2-3; tentatively, D is TRBD1 (5 bases). DNA for the CDR3: TGTGCCAGCAGCTTAGGCGCCAGGGGCACAGATACGCAGTATTTT. Translating it yields CASSLGARGTDTQYF.